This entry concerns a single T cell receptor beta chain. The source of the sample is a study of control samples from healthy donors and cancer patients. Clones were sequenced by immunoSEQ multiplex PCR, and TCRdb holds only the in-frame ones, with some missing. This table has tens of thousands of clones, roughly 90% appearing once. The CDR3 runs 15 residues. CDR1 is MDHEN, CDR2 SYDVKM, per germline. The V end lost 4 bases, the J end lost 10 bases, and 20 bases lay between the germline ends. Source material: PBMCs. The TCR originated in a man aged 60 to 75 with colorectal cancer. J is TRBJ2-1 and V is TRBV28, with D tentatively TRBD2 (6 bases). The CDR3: CASSSGGPSPREQFF. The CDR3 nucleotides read TGTGCCAGCAGTTCCGGGGGTCCTAGCCCTCGAGAGCAGTTCTTC.